This TCR beta chain was obtained from a study of blood T cell repertoires in COVID-19. Looking at the study overall: Material from acute and convalescent COVID-19 was sourced from the United States, Italy and Spain. T cells, B-cell-depleted T cells, or PBMCs provided the cDNA or gDNA that served as material.

In the original workflow: Using reference gene primer amplification, nucleated cell counts were estimated. Sequencing used immunoSEQ multiplex PCR; TCRdb keeps in-frame clones, though not all of them. V, J and clone size are those of that table, while D and trimming were read from the DNA. The sample yields roughly 150,000 clones, around 83% seen once. Losses at the gene ends were 4 bases for V and 0 bases for J; bases not matched to a gene: 3. Germline assignment: CDR1 LGHNA and CDR2 YNFKEQ. CDR3 length: 16 residues. This clonotype originated in a woman aged 70-85 years who had recovered from COVID-19. V and J are TRBV4-2 and TRBJ1-5, with 10 bases aligning to TRBD1. What was sequenced was peripheral blood. CDR3: CASSPGTGDSNQPQHF. CDR3 DNA sequence: TGTGCCAGCAGCCCCGGGACAGGGGATAGCAATCAGCCCCAGCATTTT.